This T cell receptor beta chain was sequenced during a study of shared clonotypes between healthy human individuals. Study observations and caveats: Tissues were not sampled, only blood, and their repertoires likely differ.

In the case of this clone: What it recognizes is unknown.

Donation came from healthy HIV-negative adults that had no recent acute infections or vaccinations. Splitting of each subset's genomic DNA was done evenly across several immunoSEQ plates. Unsorted PBMC contributed 250 to 300 ng DNA, tens of thousands of T cell genomes, to each replicate PCR. Data came from immunoSEQ multiplex PCR; TCRdb stores just in-frame clones and leaves some out. This table has approximately 470,000 clones, about 84% appearing once. The CDR3 runs 15 residues. Looked up from germline, CDR1 is SGHRS and CDR2 is YFSETQ. Germline trimming cut 0 bases from V and 3 bases from J; bases unmatched to any gene: 5.

J is TRBJ2-7 and V is TRBV5-1, with 8 bases aligning to TRBD1. Sequenced input: PBMCs. The TCR originated in a woman aged 40 to 55 in good health. Some clones in this sample may be carry-over from other donors' samples. The CDR3 protein is CASSLGQGAIYEQYF. The CDR3 DNA sequence: TGCGCCAGCAGCTTGGGTCAGGGGGCTATCTACGAGCAGTACTTC.